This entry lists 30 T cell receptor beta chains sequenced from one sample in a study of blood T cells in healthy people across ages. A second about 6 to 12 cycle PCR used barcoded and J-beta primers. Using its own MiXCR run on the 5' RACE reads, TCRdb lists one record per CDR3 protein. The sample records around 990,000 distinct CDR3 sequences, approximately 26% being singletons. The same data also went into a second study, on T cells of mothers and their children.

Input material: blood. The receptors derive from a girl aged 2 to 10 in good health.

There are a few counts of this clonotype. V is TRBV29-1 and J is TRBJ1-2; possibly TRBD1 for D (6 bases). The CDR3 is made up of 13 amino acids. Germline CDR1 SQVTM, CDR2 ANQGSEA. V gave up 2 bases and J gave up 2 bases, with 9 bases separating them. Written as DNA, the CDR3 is TGCAGCGTTGAATCCGGGACAAACTATGGCTACACCTTC. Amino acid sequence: CSVESGTNYGYTF.

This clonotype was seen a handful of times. The CDR3 spells CASLRNSGGQQFF. The CDR3 nucleotides are TGTGCCAGCCTCAGAAATAGCGGGGGCCAGCAGTTCTTC. V is TRBV7-8 and J is TRBJ2-5; TRBD2 agrees at 9 bases. The J call may be wrong; the DNA end is better matched by TRBJ2-1. The CDR3 sequence is 13 residues long. CDR1 is SGHVS, CDR2 FQNEAQ, per germline.

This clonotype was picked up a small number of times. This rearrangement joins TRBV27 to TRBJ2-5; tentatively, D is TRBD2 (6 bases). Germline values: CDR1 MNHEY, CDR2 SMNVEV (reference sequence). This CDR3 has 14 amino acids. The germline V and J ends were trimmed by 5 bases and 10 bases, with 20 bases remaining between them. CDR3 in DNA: TGTGCCAGCAGTCCCCCGGGAGTTGTCCTTCACCAGTACTTC. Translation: CASSPPGVVLHQYF.

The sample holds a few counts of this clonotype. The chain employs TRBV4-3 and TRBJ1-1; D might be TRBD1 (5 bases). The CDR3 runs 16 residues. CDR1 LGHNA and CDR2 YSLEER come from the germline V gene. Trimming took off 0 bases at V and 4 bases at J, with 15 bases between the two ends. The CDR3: CASSQEGDLDGTEAFF. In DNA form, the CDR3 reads TGCGCCAGCAGCCAAGAGGGGGACCTCGATGGCACTGAAGCTTTCTTT.

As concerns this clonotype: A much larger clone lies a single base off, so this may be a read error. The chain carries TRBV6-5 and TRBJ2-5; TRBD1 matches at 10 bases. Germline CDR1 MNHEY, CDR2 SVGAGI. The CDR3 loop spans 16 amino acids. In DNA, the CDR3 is TGTGCCAGCGGTTACATGGACAGGGGGTCGGGAGAGACCCAGTACTTC. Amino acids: CASGYMDRGSGETQYF.

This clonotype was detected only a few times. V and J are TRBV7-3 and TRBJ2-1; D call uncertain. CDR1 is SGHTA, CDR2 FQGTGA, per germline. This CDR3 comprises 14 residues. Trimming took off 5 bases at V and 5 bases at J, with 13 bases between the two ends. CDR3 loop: CASSLPDSHNEQFF. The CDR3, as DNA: TGTGCCAGCAGCCTACCAGACTCGCACAATGAGCAGTTCTTC.

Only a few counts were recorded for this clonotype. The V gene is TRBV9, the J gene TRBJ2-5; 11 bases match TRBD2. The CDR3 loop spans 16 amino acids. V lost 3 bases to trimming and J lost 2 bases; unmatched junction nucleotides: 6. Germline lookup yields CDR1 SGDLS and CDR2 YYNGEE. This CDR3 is CASSGPTSGVQETQYF. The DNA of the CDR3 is TGTGCCAGCAGCGGGCCGACTAGCGGGGTACAAGAGACCCAGTACTTC.

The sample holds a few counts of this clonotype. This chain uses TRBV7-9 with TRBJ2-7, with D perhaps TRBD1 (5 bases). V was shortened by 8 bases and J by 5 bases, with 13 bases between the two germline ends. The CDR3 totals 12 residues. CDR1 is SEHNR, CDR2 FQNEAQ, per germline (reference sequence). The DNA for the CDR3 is TGTGCCAGCGGGGCCCTACGCCACGAGCAGTACTTC. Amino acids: CASGALRHEQYF. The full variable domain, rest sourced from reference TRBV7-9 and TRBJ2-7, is DTGVSQNPRHKITKRGQNVTFRCDPISEHNRLYWYRQTLGQGPEFLTYFQNEAQLEKSRLLSDRFSAERPKGSFSTLEIQRTEQGDSAMYLCASGALRHEQYFGPGTRLTVT.

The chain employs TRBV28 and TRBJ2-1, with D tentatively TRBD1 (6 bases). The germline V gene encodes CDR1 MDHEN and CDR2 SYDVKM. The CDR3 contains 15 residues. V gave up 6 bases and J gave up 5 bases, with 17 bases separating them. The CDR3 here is CASSIDRIPNNEQFF. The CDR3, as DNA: TGTGCCAGCAGCATCGACAGGATACCTAACAATGAGCAGTTCTTC.

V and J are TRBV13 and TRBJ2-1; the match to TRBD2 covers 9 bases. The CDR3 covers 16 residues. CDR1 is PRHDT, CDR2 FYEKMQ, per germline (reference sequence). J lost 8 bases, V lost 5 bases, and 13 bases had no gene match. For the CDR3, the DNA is TGTGCCAGCAGCCTCTACCGGGCGGGGGGGCCTGATGAGCAGTTCTTC. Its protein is CASSLYRAGGPDEQFF.

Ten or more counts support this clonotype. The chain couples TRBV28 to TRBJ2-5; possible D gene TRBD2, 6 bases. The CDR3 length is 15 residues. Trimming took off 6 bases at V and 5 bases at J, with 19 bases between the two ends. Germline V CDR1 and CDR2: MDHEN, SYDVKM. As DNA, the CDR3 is TGTGCCAGCAGCCCCCGGCTAGGGGAGGACGAGACCCAGTACTTC. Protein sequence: CASSPRLGEDETQYF.

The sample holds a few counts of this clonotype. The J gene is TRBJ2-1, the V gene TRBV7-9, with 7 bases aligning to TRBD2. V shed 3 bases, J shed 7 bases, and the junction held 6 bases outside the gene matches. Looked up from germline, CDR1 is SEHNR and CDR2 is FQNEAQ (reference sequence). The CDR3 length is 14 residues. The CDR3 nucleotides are TGTGCCAGCAGCTTTAGGAGGGAGGGGAATGAGCAGTTCTTC. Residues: CASSFRREGNEQFF.

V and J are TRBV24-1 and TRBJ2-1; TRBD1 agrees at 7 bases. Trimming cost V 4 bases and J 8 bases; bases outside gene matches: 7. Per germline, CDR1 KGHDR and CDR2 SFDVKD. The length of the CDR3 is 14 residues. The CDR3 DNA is TGTGCCACCAGTGACTTAACAGGGGTGGATGAGCAGTTCTTC. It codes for CATSDLTGVDEQFF.

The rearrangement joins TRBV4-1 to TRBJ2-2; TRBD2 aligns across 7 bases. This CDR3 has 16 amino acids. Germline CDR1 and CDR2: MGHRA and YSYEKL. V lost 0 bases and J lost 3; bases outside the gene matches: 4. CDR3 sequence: CASSQDSGTDTGELFF. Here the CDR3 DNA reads TGCGCCAGCAGCCAAGACAGCGGGACGGACACCGGGGAGCTGTTTTTT.

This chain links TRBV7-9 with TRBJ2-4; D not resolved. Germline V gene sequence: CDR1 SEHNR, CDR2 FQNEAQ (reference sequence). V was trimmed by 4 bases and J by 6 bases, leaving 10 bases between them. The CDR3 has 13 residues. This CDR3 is CASSYQTLNIQYF. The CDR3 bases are TGTGCCAGCAGCTATCAGACTCTAAACATTCAGTACTTC. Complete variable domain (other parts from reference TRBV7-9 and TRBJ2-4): DTGVSQNPRHKITKRGQNVTFRCDPISEHNRLYWYRQTLGQGPEFLTYFQNEAQLEKSRLLSDRFSAERPKGSFSTLEIQRTEQGDSAMYLCASSYQTLNIQYFGAGTRLSVL.

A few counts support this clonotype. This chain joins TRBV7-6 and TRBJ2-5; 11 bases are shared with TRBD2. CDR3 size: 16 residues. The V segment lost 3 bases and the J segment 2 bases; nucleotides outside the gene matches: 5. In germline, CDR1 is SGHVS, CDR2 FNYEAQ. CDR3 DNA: TGTGCCAGCAGCTTGCCGGCTAGCGGGGGGCAAGAGACCCAGTACTTC. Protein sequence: CASSLPASGGQETQYF.

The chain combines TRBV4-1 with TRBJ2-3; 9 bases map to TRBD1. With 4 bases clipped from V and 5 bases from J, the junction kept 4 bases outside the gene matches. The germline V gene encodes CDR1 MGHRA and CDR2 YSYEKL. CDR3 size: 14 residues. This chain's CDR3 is CASSPGTGLDTQYF. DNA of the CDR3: TGCGCCAGCAGCCCCGGGACAGGGCTAGATACGCAGTATTTT.

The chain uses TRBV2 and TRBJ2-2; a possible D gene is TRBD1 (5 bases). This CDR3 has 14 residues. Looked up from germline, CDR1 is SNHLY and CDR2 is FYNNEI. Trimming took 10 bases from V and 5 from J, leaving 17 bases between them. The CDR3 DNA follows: TGTGCCATACTTCAGGGAAAGGGAACCGGGGAGCTGTTTTTT. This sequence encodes CAILQGKGTGELFF. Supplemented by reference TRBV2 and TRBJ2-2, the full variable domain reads EPEVTQTPSHQVTQMGQEVILRCVPISNHLYFYWYRQILGQKVEFLVSFYNNEISEKSEIFDDQFSVERPDGSNFTLKIRSTKLEDSAMYFCAILQGKGTGELFFGEGSRLTVL.

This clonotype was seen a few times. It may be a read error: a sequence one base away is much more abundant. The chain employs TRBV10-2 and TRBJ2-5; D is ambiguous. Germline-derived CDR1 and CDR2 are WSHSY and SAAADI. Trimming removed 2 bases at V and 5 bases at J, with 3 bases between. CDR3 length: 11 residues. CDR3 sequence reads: CASSEMETQYF. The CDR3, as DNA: TGCGCCAGCAGTGAGATGGAGACCCAGTACTTC.

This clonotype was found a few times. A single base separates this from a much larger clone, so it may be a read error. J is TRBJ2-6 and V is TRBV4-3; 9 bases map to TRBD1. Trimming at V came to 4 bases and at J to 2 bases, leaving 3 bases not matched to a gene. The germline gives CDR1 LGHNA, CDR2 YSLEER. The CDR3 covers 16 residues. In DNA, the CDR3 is TGCGCCAGCAGCCCGGGACAGGGCCCTGGGGCCAACGTCCTGACTTTC. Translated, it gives CASSPGQGPGANVLTF.

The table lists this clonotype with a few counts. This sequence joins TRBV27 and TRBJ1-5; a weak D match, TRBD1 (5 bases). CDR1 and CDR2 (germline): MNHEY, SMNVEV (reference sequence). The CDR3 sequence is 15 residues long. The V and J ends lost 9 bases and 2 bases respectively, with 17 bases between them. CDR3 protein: CASRITGLGNQPQHF. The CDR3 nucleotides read TGTGCCAGTAGGATTACAGGTTTAGGCAATCAGCCCCAGCATTTT.

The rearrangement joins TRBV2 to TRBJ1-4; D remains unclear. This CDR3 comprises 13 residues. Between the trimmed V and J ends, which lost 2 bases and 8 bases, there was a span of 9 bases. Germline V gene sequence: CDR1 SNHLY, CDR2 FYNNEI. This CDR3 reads CASSEIVVEKLFF. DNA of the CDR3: TGTGCCAGCAGTGAAATCGTGGTGGAAAAACTGTTTTTT. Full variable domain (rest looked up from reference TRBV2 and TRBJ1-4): EPEVTQTPSHQVTQMGQEVILRCVPISNHLYFYWYRQILGQKVEFLVSFYNNEISEKSEIFDDQFSVERPDGSNFTLKIRSTKLEDSAMYFCASSEIVVEKLFFGSGTQLSVL.

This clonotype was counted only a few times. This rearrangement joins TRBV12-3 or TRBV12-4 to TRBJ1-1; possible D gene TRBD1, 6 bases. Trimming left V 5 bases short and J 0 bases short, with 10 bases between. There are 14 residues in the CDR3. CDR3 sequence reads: CASSNREVNTEAFF. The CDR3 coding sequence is TGTGCCAGCAGTAACAGGGAGGTGAACACTGAAGCTTTCTTT.

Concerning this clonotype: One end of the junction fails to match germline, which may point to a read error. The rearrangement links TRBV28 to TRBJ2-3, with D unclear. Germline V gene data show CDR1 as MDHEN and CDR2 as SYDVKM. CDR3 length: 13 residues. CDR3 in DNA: TGTGCCAGCAGGATATCTCTGACTTCTCCCCAAACCTTT. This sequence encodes CASRISLTSPQTF.

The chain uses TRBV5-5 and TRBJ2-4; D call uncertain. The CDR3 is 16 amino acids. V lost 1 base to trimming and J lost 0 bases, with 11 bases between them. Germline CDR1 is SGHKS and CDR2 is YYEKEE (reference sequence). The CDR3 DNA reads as TGTGCCAGCAGCTTGAGCGTGGATCTAGCCAAAAACATTCAGTACTTC. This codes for CASSLSVDLAKNIQYF.

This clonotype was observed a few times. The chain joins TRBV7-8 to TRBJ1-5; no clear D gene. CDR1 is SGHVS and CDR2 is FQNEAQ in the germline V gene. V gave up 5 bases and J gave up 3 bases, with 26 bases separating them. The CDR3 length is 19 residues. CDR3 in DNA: TGTGCCAGCAGCCCTAGCCGGGTTTCACTTGAGCGCGACAATCAGCCCCAGCATTTT. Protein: CASSPSRVSLERDNQPQHF. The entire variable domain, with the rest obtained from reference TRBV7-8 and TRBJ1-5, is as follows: GAGVSQSPRYKVAKRGQDVALRCDPISGHVSLFWYQQALGQGPEFLTYFQNEAQLDKSGLPSDRFFAERPEGSVSTLKIQRTQQEDSAVYLCASSPSRVSLERDNQPQHFGDGTRLSIL.

The CDR3 is CASSVGLAGAGETQYF. CDR3 DNA sequence: TGTGCCAGCAGCGTCGGACTAGCGGGGGCCGGGGAGACCCAGTACTTC. This sequence joins TRBV9 and TRBJ2-5; 13 nucleotides agree with TRBD2. Germline V CDR1 and CDR2: SGDLS, YYNGEE. The CDR3 consists of 16 residues. V lost 2 bases to trimming and J lost 5 bases; unmatched junction nucleotides: 6.

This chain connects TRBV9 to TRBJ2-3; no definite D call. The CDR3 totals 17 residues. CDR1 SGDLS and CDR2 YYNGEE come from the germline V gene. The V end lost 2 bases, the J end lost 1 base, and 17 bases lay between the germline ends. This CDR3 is CASSVGSAEPRTDTQYF. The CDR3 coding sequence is TGTGCCAGCAGCGTGGGTTCGGCGGAACCTCGCACAGATACGCAGTATTTT.

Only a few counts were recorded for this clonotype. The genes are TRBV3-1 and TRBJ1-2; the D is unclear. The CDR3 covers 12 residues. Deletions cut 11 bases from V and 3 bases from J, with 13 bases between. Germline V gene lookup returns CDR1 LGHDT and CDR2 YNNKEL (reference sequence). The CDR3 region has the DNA TGTGCCGGTCTCGATTTCTACTATGGCTACACCTTC. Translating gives CAGLDFYYGYTF. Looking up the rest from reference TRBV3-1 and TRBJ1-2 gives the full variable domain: DTAVSQTPKYLVTQMGNDKSIKCEQNLGHDTMYWYKQDSKKFLKIMFSYNNKELIINETVPNRFSPKSPDKAHLNLHINSLELGDSAVYFCAGLDFYYGYTFGSGTRLTVV.

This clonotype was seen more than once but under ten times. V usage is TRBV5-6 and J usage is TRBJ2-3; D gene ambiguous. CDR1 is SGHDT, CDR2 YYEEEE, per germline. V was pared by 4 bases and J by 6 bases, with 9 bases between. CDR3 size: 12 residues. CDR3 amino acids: CASSVDIDTQYF. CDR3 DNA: TGTGCCAGCAGCGTAGACATTGATACGCAGTATTTT.